A selection of T cell receptor beta chains follows, all from one sample in a study of human T cells and chemical hapten exposure. TCRdb used MiXCR to reprocess the RACE reads, holding one entry per CDR3 protein. The sample lists roughly 380,000 distinct CDR3 sequences, 4.8% occurring once. Sequencing used whole blood, obtained in connection with sensitization to the hapten diphenylcyclopropenone (DPC). These receptors all stem from a woman aged 45-59 years with alopecia areata. Some clones in this sample may be carry-over from other donors' samples. Each CDR3 is given with its conserved first and last residue. D genes are given only for firm matches. Size is stated for part of the rows, as once, few or many counts, or as a class when the clone is expanded.

size: many; J: TRBJ2-3; V: TRBV18; D: .; DNA: TGTGCCAGCTCACTGGACGGCTCTAGCACAGATACGCAGTATTTT; CDR3: CASSLDGSSTDTQYF
size: few; J: TRBJ1-5; V: TRBV5-8; D: TRBD1; DNA: TGTGCCAGCAGCTCAACGGTACAGGGGGATCAGCCCCAGCATTTT; CDR3: CASSSTVQGDQPQHF
size: many; J: TRBJ2-3; V: TRBV29-1; D: TRBD1; DNA: TGCAGTTATTATCTGGGACAGGGGGATACGCAGTATTTT; CDR3: CSYYLGQGDTQYF
size: many; J: TRBJ2-7; V: TRBV11-2; D: TRBD1; DNA: TGTGCCAGCAGCTTAGATCGCAGGGGGTTAGACGAGCAGTACTTC; CDR3: CASSLDRRGLDEQYF
size: many; J: TRBJ1-1; V: TRBV27; D: TRBD1; DNA: TGTGCCAGCAGGGGACAGGGTATGACTGAAGCTTTCTTT; CDR3: CASRGQGMTEAFF
size: many; J: TRBJ2-3; V: TRBV5-1; D: TRBD2; DNA: TGCGCCAGCAGCGGGACCGCTAGCGGGAGCACAGATACGCAGTATTTT; CDR3: CASSGTASGSTDTQYF
size: .; J: TRBJ1-1; V: TRBV5-5; D: .; DNA: TGTGCCAGAAGCTTTACTCAAGGTCGGGCGAACACTGAAGCTTTCTTT; CDR3: CARSFTQGRANTEAFF
size: few; J: TRBJ2-7; V: TRBV27; D: TRBD2; DNA: TGTGCCAGCAGTGTAGCACGGGAGGAGGTGTACGAGCAGTACTTC; CDR3: CASSVAREEVYEQYF
size: many; J: TRBJ1-3; V: TRBV18; D: TRBD1; DNA: TGTGCCAGCTCACCACCGACAGGGTCGAACACCATATATTTT; CDR3: CASSPPTGSNTIYF
size: .; J: TRBJ2-1; V: TRBV30; D: .; DNA: TGTGCCTGGGGCGAAGGGTACAATGAGCAGTTCTTC; CDR3: CAWGEGYNEQFF
size: many; J: TRBJ1-2; V: TRBV20-1; D: .; DNA: TGCAGTGCTCCGGACAGAAGCTCCTATGGCTACACCTTC; CDR3: CSAPDRSSYGYTF
size: few; J: TRBJ2-3; V: TRBV11-3; D: TRBD1; DNA: TGTGCCAGCAGCTTAGGGGACAGGGGGCAACCAGATACGCAGTATTTT; CDR3: CASSLGDRGQPDTQYF
size: many; J: TRBJ2-3; V: TRBV28; D: TRBD2; DNA: TGTGCCAGCAGTCCGGGACAGGGGACGGGACTAGCGGGAGGGCCTGATACGCAGTATTTT; CDR3: CASSPGQGTGLAGGPDTQYF
size: many; J: TRBJ1-2; V: TRBV6-5; D: TRBD1; DNA: TGTGCCAGCAGTCCAGAGGGACAGGGGGCGCGGGGCTACACCTTC; CDR3: CASSPEGQGARGYTF
size: .; J: TRBJ2-1; V: TRBV20-1; D: TRBD2; DNA: TGCAGTGCTTTTAGCGGGGGGGACAATGAGCAGTTCTTC; CDR3: CSAFSGGDNEQFF
size: many; J: TRBJ2-4; V: TRBV29-1; D: .; DNA: TGCAGCGTTGAAGCGGGGACGGCGGAACGGTACTTC; CDR3: CSVEAGTAERYF
size: many; J: TRBJ2-7; V: TRBV29-1; D: .; DNA: TGCAGCGTTAAGGGGGGGTACGAGCAGTACTTC; CDR3: CSVKGGYEQYF
size: many; J: TRBJ1-2; V: TRBV5-6; D: .; DNA: TGTGCCAGCAGCCGGGACCTCTATGGCTACACCTTC; CDR3: CASSRDLYGYTF
size: .; J: TRBJ1-4; V: TRBV12-3/TRBV12-4; D: .; DNA: TGTGCCAGCAGTTTTCTCTTAGGGGAAAAACTGTTTTTT; CDR3: CASSFLLGEKLFF
size: many; J: TRBJ1-6; V: TRBV2; D: TRBD1; DNA: TGTGCCACTGAATTGAGGGGGCAGTCACCCCTCCACTTT; CDR3: CATELRGQSPLHF
size: many; J: TRBJ2-7; V: TRBV5-4; D: TRBD1; DNA: TGTGCCAGCAGCTTGGGGGGACAGACTCCTAGGGAGCAGTACTTC; CDR3: CASSLGGQTPREQYF
size: many; J: TRBJ2-2; V: TRBV7-6; D: TRBD2; DNA: TGTGCCAGCAGCACGAGCGGGAGGGCCTTGAACACCGGGGAGCTGTTTTTT; CDR3: CASSTSGRALNTGELFF
size: many; J: TRBJ2-7; V: TRBV29-1; D: .; DNA: TGCAGCGCGAATGGGGGACAAAACGAGCAGTACTTC; CDR3: CSANGGQNEQYF
size: many; J: TRBJ1-1; V: TRBV6-6; D: TRBD1; DNA: TGTGCCAGCAGCTCGACAGGGGGCACTGAAGCTTTCTTT; CDR3: CASSSTGGTEAFF
size: few; J: TRBJ2-7; V: TRBV20-1; D: .; DNA: TGCAGTGCTAGGTCTCCAAAAGACCAGTCCCATCCCTACGAGCAGTACTTC; CDR3: CSARSPKDQSHPYEQYF
size: .; J: TRBJ2-7; V: TRBV7-8; D: TRBD1; DNA: TGTGCCAGCAGCCCCGGACAGGCCTCCTACGAGCAGTACTTC; CDR3: CASSPGQASYEQYF
size: .; J: TRBJ1-5; V: TRBV2; D: TRBD1; DNA: TGTGCCAGCAGACTCGGACAGGGGGCACAGCCCCAGCATTTT; CDR3: CASRLGQGAQPQHF
size: .; J: TRBJ1-4; V: TRBV4-3; D: TRBD1; DNA: TGCGCCAGCAGCCAAGTCAGGGGGCTCGGAGAAAAACTGTTTTTT; CDR3: CASSQVRGLGEKLFF
size: .; J: TRBJ1-2; V: TRBV2; D: .; DNA: TGTGCCAGCAGTAAAAACCGGGGCTATGGCTACACCTTC; CDR3: CASSKNRGYGYTF
size: few; J: TRBJ1-1; V: TRBV3-1; D: .; DNA: TGTGCCAGCAGCCAAGATGGTGGGGGTAACACTGAAGCTTTCTTT; CDR3: CASSQDGGGNTEAFF
size: many; J: TRBJ2-1; V: TRBV6-2/TRBV6-3; D: .; DNA: TGTGCCAGCAGCAACGCCCGATTCTGGTTCTTC; CDR3: CASSNARFWFF
size: many; J: TRBJ1-5; V: TRBV2; D: .; DNA: TGTGCCAGCACCGCAGACCCTAGCAATCAGCCCCAGCATTTT; CDR3: CASTADPSNQPQHF
size: .; J: TRBJ2-5; V: TRBV9; D: .; DNA: TGTGCCAGCAGCTCCCAGACATCCCTGGCAGAGACCCAGTACTTC; CDR3: CASSSQTSLAETQYF
size: .; J: TRBJ2-7; V: TRBV18; D: .; DNA: TGTGCCAGCTCACCGGAGTCCTACGAGCAGTACTTC; CDR3: CASSPESYEQYF
size: many; J: TRBJ2-3; V: TRBV28; D: .; DNA: TGTGCCAGCACCCAGGGTTTTTCTAGCACAGATACGCAGTATTTT; CDR3: CASTQGFSSTDTQYF
size: many; J: TRBJ1-5; V: TRBV3-1; D: .; DNA: TGTGCCAGCAGCCAAGACAGGGGAGAGAGGCAGCCCCAGCATTTT; CDR3: CASSQDRGERQPQHF
size: .; J: TRBJ2-5; V: TRBV7-2; D: .; DNA: TGTGCCAGCAGCCGCGTAGGGATGCCAGGAACCCAGTACTTC; CDR3: CASSRVGMPGTQYF
size: many; J: TRBJ1-1; V: TRBV12-3/TRBV12-4; D: TRBD1; DNA: TGTGCCGTCACCCGGCAGGGGGCCACTGAAGCTTTCTTT; CDR3: CAVTRQGATEAFF
size: few; J: TRBJ2-7; V: TRBV20-1; D: .; DNA: TGCAGTGCTAGAGATGTTTCGACTTCCTACGAGCAGTACTTC; CDR3: CSARDVSTSYEQYF
size: few; J: TRBJ2-7; V: TRBV12-3/TRBV12-4; D: TRBD1; DNA: TGTGCCAGCAGTTGGACAGGCCGACCCTACGAGCAGTACTTC; CDR3: CASSWTGRPYEQYF
size: many; J: TRBJ2-1; V: TRBV7-8; D: .; DNA: TGTGCCAGCAGCTCCGGGCCTCAAGAGCAGTTCTTC; CDR3: CASSSGPQEQFF
size: many; J: TRBJ2-1; V: TRBV7-9; D: .; DNA: TGTGCCAGCAGCTTAGCGGGAACGGACGAGCAGTTCTTC; CDR3: CASSLAGTDEQFF
size: few; J: TRBJ1-5; V: TRBV6-5; D: .; DNA: TGTGCCAGCAGCCCTTCGATTAGCAATCAGCCCCAGCATTTT; CDR3: CASSPSISNQPQHF
size: many; J: TRBJ1-2; V: TRBV6-4; D: TRBD1; DNA: TGTGCCAGCAGTGATCAGGGGGGCTATGGCTACACCTTC; CDR3: CASSDQGGYGYTF
size: many; J: TRBJ1-1; V: TRBV7-2; D: .; DNA: TGTGCCAGCAAAGACCTGGACCTTTACACTGAAGCTTTCTTT; CDR3: CASKDLDLYTEAFF
size: many; J: TRBJ1-1; V: TRBV6-2/TRBV6-3; D: .; DNA: TGTGCCAGCAGTGAACCGACGAACACTGAAGCTTTCTTT; CDR3: CASSEPTNTEAFF
size: few; J: TRBJ2-5; V: TRBV6-2/TRBV6-3; D: .; DNA: TGTGCCAGCAGTTACGTGGGGGCACGAGGGCCCCAAGAGACCCAGTACTTC; CDR3: CASSYVGARGPQETQYF
size: few; J: TRBJ2-7; V: TRBV25-1; D: TRBD2; DNA: TGTGCCAGCAGTCCACCTAGCGGGAGGGCCATTGAGCAGTACTTC; CDR3: CASSPPSGRAIEQYF
size: many; J: TRBJ2-3; V: TRBV4-2; D: .; DNA: TGTGCCAGCAGCCAAGTGGCAGGGCTCGGAGATACGCAGTATTTT; CDR3: CASSQVAGLGDTQYF
size: .; J: TRBJ2-4; V: TRBV5-1; D: TRBD1; DNA: TGCGCCAGTAGCCCCGGCAGGGGGCAAAACATTCAGTACTTC; CDR3: CASSPGRGQNIQYF
size: .; J: TRBJ1-6; V: TRBV12-3/TRBV12-4; D: TRBD1; DNA: TGTGCCAGCAGTCTGCAGGGGGCGGGTTATAATTCACCCCTCCACTTT; CDR3: CASSLQGAGYNSPLHF
size: many; J: TRBJ2-2; V: TRBV4-2; D: .; DNA: TGTGCCAGCAGCCAAGAACCGGGTCCCACCGGGGAGCTGTTTTTT; CDR3: CASSQEPGPTGELFF
size: many; J: TRBJ2-5; V: TRBV21-1; D: .; DNA: TGTGCCAGCAGCAAAGGACGACAGGACCGTCAAGAGACCCAGTACTTC; CDR3: CASSKGRQDRQETQYF